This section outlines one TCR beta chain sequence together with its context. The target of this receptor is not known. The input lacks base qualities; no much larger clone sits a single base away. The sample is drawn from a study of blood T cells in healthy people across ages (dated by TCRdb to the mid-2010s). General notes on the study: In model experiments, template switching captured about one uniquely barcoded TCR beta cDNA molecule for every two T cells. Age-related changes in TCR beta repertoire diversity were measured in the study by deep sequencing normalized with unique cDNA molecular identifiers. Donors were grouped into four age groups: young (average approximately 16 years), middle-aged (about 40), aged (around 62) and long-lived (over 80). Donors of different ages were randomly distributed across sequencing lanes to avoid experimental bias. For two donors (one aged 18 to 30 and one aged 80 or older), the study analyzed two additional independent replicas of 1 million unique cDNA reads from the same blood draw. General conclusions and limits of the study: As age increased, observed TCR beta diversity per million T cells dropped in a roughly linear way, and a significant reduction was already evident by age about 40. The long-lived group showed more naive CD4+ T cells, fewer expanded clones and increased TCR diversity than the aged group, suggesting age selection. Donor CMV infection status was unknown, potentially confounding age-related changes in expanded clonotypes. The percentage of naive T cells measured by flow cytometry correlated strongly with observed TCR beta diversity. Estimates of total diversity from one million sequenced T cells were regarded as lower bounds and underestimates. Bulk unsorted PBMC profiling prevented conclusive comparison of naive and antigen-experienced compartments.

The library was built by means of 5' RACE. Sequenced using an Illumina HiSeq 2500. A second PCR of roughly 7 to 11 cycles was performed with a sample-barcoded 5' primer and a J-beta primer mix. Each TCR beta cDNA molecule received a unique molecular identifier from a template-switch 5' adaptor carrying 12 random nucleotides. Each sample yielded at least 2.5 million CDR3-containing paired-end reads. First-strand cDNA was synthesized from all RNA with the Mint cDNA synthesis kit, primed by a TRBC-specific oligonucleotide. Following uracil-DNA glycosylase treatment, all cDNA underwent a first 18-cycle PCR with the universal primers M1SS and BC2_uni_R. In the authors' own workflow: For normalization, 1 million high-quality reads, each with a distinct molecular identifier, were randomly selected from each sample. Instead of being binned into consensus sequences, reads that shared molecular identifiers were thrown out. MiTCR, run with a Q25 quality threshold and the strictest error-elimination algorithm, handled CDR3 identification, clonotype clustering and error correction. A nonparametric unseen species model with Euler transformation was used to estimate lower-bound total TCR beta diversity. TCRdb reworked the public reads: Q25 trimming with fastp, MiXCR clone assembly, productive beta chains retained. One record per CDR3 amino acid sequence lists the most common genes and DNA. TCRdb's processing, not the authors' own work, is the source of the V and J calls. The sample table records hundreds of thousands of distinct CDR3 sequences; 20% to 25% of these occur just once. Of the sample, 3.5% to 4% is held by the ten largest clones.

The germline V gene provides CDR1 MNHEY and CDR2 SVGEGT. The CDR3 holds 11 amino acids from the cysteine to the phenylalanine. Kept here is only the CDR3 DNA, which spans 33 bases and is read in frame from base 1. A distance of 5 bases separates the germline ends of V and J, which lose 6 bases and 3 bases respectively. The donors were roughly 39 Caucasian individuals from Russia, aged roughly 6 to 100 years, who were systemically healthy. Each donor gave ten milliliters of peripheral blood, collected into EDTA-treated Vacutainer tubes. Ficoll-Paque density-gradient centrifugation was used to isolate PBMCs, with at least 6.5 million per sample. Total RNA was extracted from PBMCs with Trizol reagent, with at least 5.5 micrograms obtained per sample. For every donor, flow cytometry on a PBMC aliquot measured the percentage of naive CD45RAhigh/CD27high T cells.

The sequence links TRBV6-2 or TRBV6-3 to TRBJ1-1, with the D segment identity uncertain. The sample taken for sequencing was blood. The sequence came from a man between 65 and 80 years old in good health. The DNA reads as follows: TGTGCCAGCAGGGACCACACTGAAGCTTTCTTT. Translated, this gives CASRDHTEAFF.